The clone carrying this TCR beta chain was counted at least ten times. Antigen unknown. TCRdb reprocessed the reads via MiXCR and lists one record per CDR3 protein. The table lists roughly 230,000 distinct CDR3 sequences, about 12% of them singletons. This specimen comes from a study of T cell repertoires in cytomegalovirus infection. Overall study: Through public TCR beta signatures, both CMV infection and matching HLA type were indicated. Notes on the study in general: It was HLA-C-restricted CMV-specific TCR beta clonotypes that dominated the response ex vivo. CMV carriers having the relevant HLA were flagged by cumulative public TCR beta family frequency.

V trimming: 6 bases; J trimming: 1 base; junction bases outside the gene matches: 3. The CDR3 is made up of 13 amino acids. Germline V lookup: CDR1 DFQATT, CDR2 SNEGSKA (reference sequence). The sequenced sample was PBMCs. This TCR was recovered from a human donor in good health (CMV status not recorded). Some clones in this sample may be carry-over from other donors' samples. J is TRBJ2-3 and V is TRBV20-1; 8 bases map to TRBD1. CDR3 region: CSAGGQGTDTQYF. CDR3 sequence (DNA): TGCAGTGCCGGGGGACAGGGCACAGATACGCAGTATTTT.